This T cell receptor beta chain was captured in a study of blood T cell repertoires in COVID-19. Here immunoSEQ multiplex PCR was the method, and the copy in TCRdb shows in-frame clones only, minus some. The data contain 150,000 or so clones, 84% of them seen just once; the ten biggest clones take up under 7%. This receptor was identified in a woman aged 50 to 60 who had been exposed to COVID-19. Sequenced material: PBMCs or T cells enriched from blood (not recorded which).

In nucleotides, the CDR3 is TGTGCCAGCAGCCCCGGACTAGCGGAAACGCAGTACTTC. Protein: CASSPGLAETQYF. The chain uses TRBV3-1 (or the pseudogene TRBV3-2) and TRBJ2-7, with TRBD2 matching 10 bases. The junction had 6 bases not matched to a gene; V was cut back by 4 bases and J by 9 bases. Germline CDR1 reads LGHDT; CDR2 reads YNNKEL (reference sequence). The CDR3 runs 13 residues.